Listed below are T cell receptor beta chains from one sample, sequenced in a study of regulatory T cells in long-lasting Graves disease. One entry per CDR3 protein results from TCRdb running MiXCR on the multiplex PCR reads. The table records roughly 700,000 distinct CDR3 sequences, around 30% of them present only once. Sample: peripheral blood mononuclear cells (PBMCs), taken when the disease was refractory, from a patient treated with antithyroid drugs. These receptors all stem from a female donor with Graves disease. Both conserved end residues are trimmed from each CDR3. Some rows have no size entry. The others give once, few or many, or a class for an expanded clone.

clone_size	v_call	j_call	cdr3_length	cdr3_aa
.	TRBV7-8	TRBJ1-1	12	AGREGHSNTEAF
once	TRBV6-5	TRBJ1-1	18	ASSYSSVQSAGSLTREAF
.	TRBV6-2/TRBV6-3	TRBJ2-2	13	ASSSSAGHTGELF
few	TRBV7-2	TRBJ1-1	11	ASSFYGDGEAF
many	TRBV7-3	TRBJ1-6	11	ASSLTRDSPLH
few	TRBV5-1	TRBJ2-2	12	ASSLEENTGELF
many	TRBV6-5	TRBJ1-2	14	ASSLLRDTGNYGYT
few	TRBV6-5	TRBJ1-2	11	ASSYGGFYGYT
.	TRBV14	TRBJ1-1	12	ASSDRRQDRDAF
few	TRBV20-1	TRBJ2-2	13	SARVGTENTGELF
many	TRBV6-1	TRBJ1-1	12	ASREPGLNTEAF
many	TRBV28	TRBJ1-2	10	ASSETAYGYT
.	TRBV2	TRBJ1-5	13	ASRAIQNSNQPQH
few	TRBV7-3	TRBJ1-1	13	ASSPQTGIFAEAF
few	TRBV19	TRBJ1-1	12	ASSKGQSNTEAF
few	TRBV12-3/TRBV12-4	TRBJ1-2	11	ASSRGGQGPVT
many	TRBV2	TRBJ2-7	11	ASRRLGTYEQY
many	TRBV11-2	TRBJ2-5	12	ARPSGQGMETQY
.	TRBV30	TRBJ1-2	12	AWSVVRTDYGYT
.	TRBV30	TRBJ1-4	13	AWSPPRGMDEKLF
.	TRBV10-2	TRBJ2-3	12	ASSLSLNTDTQY
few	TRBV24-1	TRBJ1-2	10	ATSDRGNGYT
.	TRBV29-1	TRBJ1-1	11	SVGWGGDTEAF
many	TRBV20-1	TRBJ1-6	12	SARGQGWHSPLH
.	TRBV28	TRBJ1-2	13	ASRSAGTGLYGHT
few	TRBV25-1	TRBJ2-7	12	ASSDRDTSYEQY
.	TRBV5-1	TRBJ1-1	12	ASSSSGQGTEAF
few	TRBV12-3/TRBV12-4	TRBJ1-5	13	ASSPDSNSNQPQH
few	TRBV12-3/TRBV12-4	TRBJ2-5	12	ASSLLANQETQY